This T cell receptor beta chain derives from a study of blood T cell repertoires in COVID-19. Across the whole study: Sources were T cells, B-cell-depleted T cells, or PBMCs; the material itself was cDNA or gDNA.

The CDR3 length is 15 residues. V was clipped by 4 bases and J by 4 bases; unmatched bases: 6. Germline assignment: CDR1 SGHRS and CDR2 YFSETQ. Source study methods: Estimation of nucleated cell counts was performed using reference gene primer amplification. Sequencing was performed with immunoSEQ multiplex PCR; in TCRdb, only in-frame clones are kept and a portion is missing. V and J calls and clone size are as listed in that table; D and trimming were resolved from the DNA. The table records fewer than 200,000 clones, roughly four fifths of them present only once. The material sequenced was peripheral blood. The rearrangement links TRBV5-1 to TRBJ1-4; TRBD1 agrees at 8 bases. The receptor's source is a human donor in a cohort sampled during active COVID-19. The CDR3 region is CASSHAGQGNEKLFF. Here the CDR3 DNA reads TGCGCCAGCAGCCATGCCGGACAGGGTAATGAAAAACTGTTTTTT.